This T cell receptor (beta chain) was sequenced during a study of CD8+CD57+ T cells in acquired aplastic anemia. About the study: The DNA of sorted CD4+ and CD8+ cells averaged roughly 3.2 ug.

On this clonotype: No antigen is known for it.

Between the trimmed V and J ends, which lost 4 bases and 3 bases, there was a span of 3 bases. The CDR3 is 11 residues long. Germline loops: CDR1 LNHDA, CDR2 SQIVND (reference sequence). All sequencing subjects had displayed CD8+CD57+ cell expansion on flow cytometry. Template material for TCR beta VDJ and CDR3 profiling consisted of genomic DNA. One entry per CDR3 protein results from TCRdb running MiXCR on the reads. In the table there are 100,000 to 150,000 distinct CDR3 sequences, about 40% of which are singletons. Study outcomes and limitations: The study identified roughly 31 CD8+ CDR3 sequences shared by patients and controls.

The source material was sorted CD4+, CD8+, or CD8+CD57+ T cells (not recorded which) from PBMCs. The chain uses TRBV19 and TRBJ1-2; no clear D gene. The TCR comes from a human donor with aplastic anemia. The CDR3 sequence: CASSTDYGYTF. The CDR3 region has the DNA TGTGCCAGTAGTACCGACTATGGCTACACCTTC. Based on the CDR3 plus reference TRBV19 and TRBJ1-2, the full variable domain is DGGITQSPKYLFRKEGQNVTLSCEQNLNHDAMYWYRQDPGQGLRLIYYSQIVNDFQKGDIAEGYSVSREKKESFPLTVTSAQKNPTAFYLCASSTDYGYTFGSGTRLTVV.